The source of this T cell receptor beta chain is a study of T cell responses to AZD1222 COVID-19 vaccine. TCRdb's table, derived via immunoSEQ multiplex PCR, lists solely in-frame clones and lacks some. Of around 35,000 clones in the sample, roughly 90% were seen once. V shed 5 bases and J shed 11 bases, with 16 bases lying between them. The CDR3 is 14 residues long. Germline CDR1 and CDR2: SGHTA and FQGNSA. The rearrangement links TRBV7-2 to TRBJ1-6; D remains ambiguous. The sequence was obtained from an adult in good health. The material sequenced was peripheral blood, taken on day 0 of AZD1222 vaccination. CDR3 region: CASSPPGIAAPLHF. CDR3 DNA sequence: TGTGCCAGCAGCCCTCCGGGAATCGCGGCACCCCTCCACTTT. Supplemented by reference TRBV7-2 and TRBJ1-6, the full variable domain reads GAGVSQSPSNKVTEKGKDVELRCDPISGHTALYWYRQSLGQGLEFLIYFQGNSAPDKSGLPSDRFSAERTGGSVSTLTIQRTQQEDSAVYLCASSPPGIAAPLHFGNGTRLTVT.